This TCR beta chain came from a study of blood T cell repertoires in COVID-19. Profiling relied on immunoSEQ multiplex PCR, and the TCRdb table lists in-frame clones only, not all of them. The data hold fewer than 300,000 clones, with around 78% observed a single time. Trimming cost V 4 bases and J 6 bases; bases outside gene matches: 8. The length of the CDR3 is 15 residues. CDR1 and CDR2 from the germline V gene are LNHDA and SQIVND (reference sequence). In this sample, this clone turned up a few times. V gene TRBV19 combines with J gene TRBJ1-5, with 8 bases fitting TRBD1. Sequenced: peripheral blood. The sequence was obtained from a woman between 70 and 85 years old with active or convalescent COVID-19. The CDR3 protein is CASSTTRTGSQPQHF. Here the CDR3 DNA reads TGTGCCAGTAGTACGACGCGGACAGGGAGTCAGCCCCAGCATTTT.